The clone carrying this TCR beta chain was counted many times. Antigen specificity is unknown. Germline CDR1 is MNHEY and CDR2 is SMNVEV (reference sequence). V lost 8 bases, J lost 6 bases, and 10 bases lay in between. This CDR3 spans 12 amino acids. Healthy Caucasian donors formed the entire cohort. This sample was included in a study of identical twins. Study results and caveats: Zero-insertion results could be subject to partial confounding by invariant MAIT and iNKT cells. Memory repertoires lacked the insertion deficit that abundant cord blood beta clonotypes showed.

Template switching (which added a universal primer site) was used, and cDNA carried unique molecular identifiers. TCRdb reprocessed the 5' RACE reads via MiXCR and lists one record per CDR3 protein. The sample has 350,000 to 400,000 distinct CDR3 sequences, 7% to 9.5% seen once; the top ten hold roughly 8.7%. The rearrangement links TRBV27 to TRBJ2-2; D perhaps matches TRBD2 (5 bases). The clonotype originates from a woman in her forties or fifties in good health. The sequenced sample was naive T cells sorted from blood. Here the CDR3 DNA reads TGTGCCAGCCTAAAGCGGTCCGGGGAGCTGTTTTTT. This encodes CASLKRSGELFF.